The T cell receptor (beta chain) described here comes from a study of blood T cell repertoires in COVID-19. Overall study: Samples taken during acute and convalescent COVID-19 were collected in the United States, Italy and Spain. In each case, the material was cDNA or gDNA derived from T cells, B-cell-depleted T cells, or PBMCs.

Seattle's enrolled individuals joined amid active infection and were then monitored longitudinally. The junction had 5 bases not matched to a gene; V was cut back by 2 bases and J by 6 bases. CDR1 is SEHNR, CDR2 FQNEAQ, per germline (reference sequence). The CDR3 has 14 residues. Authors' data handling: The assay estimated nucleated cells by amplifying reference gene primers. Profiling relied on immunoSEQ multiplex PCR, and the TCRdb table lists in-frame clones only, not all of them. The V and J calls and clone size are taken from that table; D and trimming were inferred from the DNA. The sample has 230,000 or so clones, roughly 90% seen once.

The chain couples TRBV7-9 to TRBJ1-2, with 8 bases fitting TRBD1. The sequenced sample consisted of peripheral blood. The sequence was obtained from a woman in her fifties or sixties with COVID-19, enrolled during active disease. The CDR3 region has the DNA TGTGCCAGCAGCTTAAAAGGACAGGGCCATGGCTACACCTTC. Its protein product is CASSLKGQGHGYTF.